One and the same sample provided the 15 T cell receptor beta chains below, sequenced in a study of T cell responses to AZD1222 COVID-19 vaccine (dated by TCRdb to about 2021). In light of the paper, this sample's time point label describes: baseline before first vaccination. The library came from the immunoSEQ multiplex PCR assay. Drawn from immuneACCESS, this table holds only the in-frame rearrangements with V and J called that TCRdb kept. Clones are partly lost; checked studies trace under half to an unresolved V gene and leave the rest unexplained. This sample is represented by roughly 100,000 clones; more than 75% of them were singletons. The biggest ten clones account for 5% of the sample. The sample here was peripheral blood, taken on day 0 of AZD1222 vaccination. Receptors originate from an adult in good health.

The rearrangement joins TRBV3-1 (or the pseudogene TRBV3-2) to TRBJ1-4, with a weak D call TRBD1 (6 bases). The CDR3 sequence is 16 residues long. Germline values: CDR1 LGHDT, CDR2 YNNKEL (reference sequence). The V and J ends lost 4 bases and 2 bases respectively, with 14 bases between them. The CDR3 loop reads CASSPPRGRTNEKLFF. The CDR3 nucleotides are TGTGCCAGCAGCCCCCCGCGGGGGCGTACTAATGAAAAACTGTTTTTT.

The V call is TRBV19, the J call TRBJ1-2; no clear D. The CDR3 spans 14 residues. CDR1 and CDR2 from the germline V gene are LNHDA and SQIVND (reference sequence). V dropped 1 base and J dropped 2 bases, with 8 bases sitting between them. The CDR3 nucleotides read TGTGCCAGTAGTATAGGAATAGGGAACTATGGCTACACCTTC. Translating it yields CASSIGIGNYGYTF. The variable domain in full, completed from reference TRBV19 and TRBJ1-2, reads DGGITQSPKYLFRKEGQNVTLSCEQNLNHDAMYWYRQDPGQGLRLIYYSQIVNDFQKGDIAEGYSVSREKKESFPLTVTSAQKNPTAFYLCASSIGIGNYGYTFGSGTRLTVV.

The chain carries TRBV13 and TRBJ2-3; TRBD1 or TRBD2 may be the D gene (5 bases each). The CDR3 sequence is 17 residues long. Germline CDR1 and CDR2: PRHDT and FYEKMQ (reference sequence). V was pared by 1 base and J by 4 bases, with 18 bases between. The CDR3 DNA reads as TGTGCCAGCAGCTTAGCCATCCGGGACCGTAGGGCAGATACGCAGTATTTT. It yields the protein CASSLAIRDRRADTQYF.

The V gene is TRBV7-3, the J gene TRBJ1-1; D possibly corresponds to TRBD1 (6 bases). CDR3 length: 12 amino acids. Trimming took off 5 bases at V and 4 bases at J, with 8 bases between the two ends. Germline loops: CDR1 SGHTA, CDR2 FQGTGA. CDR3 region: CASSQGSTEAFF. For the CDR3, the DNA is TGTGCCAGCAGCCAGGGGAGCACTGAAGCTTTCTTT. Looking up the rest from reference TRBV7-3 and TRBJ1-1 gives the full variable domain: GAGVSQTPSNKVTEKGKYVELRCDPISGHTALYWYRQSLGQGPEFLIYFQGTGAADDSGLPNDRFFAVRPEGSVSTLKIQRTERGDSAVYLCASSQGSTEAFFGQGTRLTVV.

This rearrangement joins TRBV4-1 to TRBJ2-1; 8 positions agree with TRBD2. This CDR3 region has 14 residues. Germline CDR1 is MGHRA and CDR2 is YSYEKL. V shed 3 bases, J shed 7 bases, and the junction held 5 bases outside the gene matches. CDR3 in amino acids: CASSQRAGANEQFF. The CDR3 DNA follows: TGCGCCAGCAGCCAGAGAGCGGGGGCTAATGAGCAGTTCTTC.

The chain has TRBV9 and TRBJ2-5, with 10 bases identical to TRBD2. The CDR3 spans 15 residues. V shed 0 bases and J 4 bases; nucleotides not matched to a gene: 3. Germline lookup yields CDR1 SGDLS and CDR2 YYNGEE. CDR3 loop: CASSVEASGGETQYF. DNA for the CDR3: TGTGCCAGCAGCGTAGAGGCTAGCGGGGGAGAGACCCAGTACTTC. Supplemented by reference TRBV9 and TRBJ2-5, the full variable domain reads DSGVTQTPKHLITATGQRVTLRCSPRSGDLSVYWYQQSLDQGLQFLIQYYNGEERAKGNILERFSAQQFPDLHSELNLSSLELGDSALYFCASSVEASGGETQYFGPGTRLLVL.

The V gene is TRBV5-1, the J gene TRBJ1-2, with TRBD1 as a possible D gene (6 bases). This CDR3 is built from 12 residues. Between the trimmed V and J ends, which lost 4 bases and 2 bases, there was a span of 6 bases. The V gene's germline CDR1 is SGHRS and CDR2 YFSETQ. CDR3 sequence reads: CASSGTNYGYTF. CDR3 sequence (DNA): TGCGCCAGCAGCGGGACAAACTATGGCTACACCTTC. Looking up the rest from reference TRBV5-1 and TRBJ1-2 gives the full variable domain: KAGVTQTPRYLIKTRGQQVTLSCSPISGHRSVSWYQQTPGQGLQFLFEYFSETQRNKGNFPGRFSGRQFSNSRSEMNVSTLELGDSALYLCASSGTNYGYTFGSGTRLTVV.

The chain couples TRBV12-3 or TRBV12-4 to TRBJ1-1; D is uncertain. Trimming took 5 bases from V and 10 from J, leaving 11 bases between them. The CDR3 contains 11 residues. CDR3 DNA: TGTGCCAGCAGTAGTAATTGGCTAGCTTTCTTT. It encodes CASSSNWLAFF.

With regard to this clone: Its ends do not fully match the called genes, so a read error is possible. V usage is TRBV4-3 and J usage is TRBJ2-1, with a weak D call TRBD2 (5 bases). CDR1 and CDR2 from the germline V gene are LGHNA and YSLEER. The CDR3 contains 13 residues. The CDR3 is CASSQDRQRSRIF. The CDR3 region has the DNA TGCGCCAGCAGCCAAGATCGGCAGCGGTCCAGGATCTTC.

The genes are TRBV19 and TRBJ1-6, with no clear D. Per germline, CDR1 LNHDA and CDR2 SQIVND (reference sequence). Trimming took off 5 bases at V and 0 bases at J, with 11 bases between the two ends. The CDR3 has 16 amino acids. CDR3 DNA sequence: TGTGCCAGTAGTGATCAGGCGTACTCCTATAATTCACCCCTCCACTTT. Its translation: CASSDQAYSYNSPLHF. The full variable domain, rest sourced from reference TRBV19 and TRBJ1-6, is DGGITQSPKYLFRKEGQNVTLSCEQNLNHDAMYWYRQDPGQGLRLIYYSQIVNDFQKGDIAEGYSVSREKKESFPLTVTSAQKNPTAFYLCASSDQAYSYNSPLHFGNGTRLTVT.

The chain uses TRBV4-3 and TRBJ1-2; 7 nucleotides line up with TRBD1. CDR1 and CDR2 (germline): LGHNA, YSLEER. The CDR3 length is 15 residues. V lost 0 bases and J lost 8; bases outside the gene matches: 9. CDR3 region: CASSQDRTGGGGYTF. The DNA for the CDR3 is TGCGCCAGCAGCCAAGACCGGACAGGAGGGGGAGGCTACACCTTC.

The CDR3 protein is CAIRGQVGTEAFF. For the CDR3, the DNA is TGTGCCATCAGGGGACAGGTTGGCACTGAAGCTTTCTTT. V is TRBV10-3 and J is TRBJ1-1; TRBD1 agrees at 8 bases. The junction had 4 bases not matched to a gene; V was cut back by 6 bases and J by 4 bases. Germline CDR1 is ENHRY and CDR2 is SYGVKD. CDR3 length: 13 residues.

This clone was counted many times. V gene TRBV2 combines with J gene TRBJ1-6; D call uncertain. Deletions cut 3 bases from V and 0 bases from J, with 15 bases between. The CDR3 contains 18 residues. CDR1 and CDR2 (germline): SNHLY, FYNNEI. The CDR3 is CASSEFSPSDSYNSPLHF. The CDR3 DNA sequence: TGTGCCAGCAGTGAGTTTTCCCCCAGCGACTCCTATAATTCACCCCTCCACTTT.

The chain links TRBV27 to TRBJ2-5, with D maybe TRBD1 (7 bases). Trimming removed 6 bases at V and 5 bases at J, with 16 bases between. Germline CDR1 MNHEY, CDR2 SMNVEV (reference sequence). There are 14 residues in the CDR3. Here the CDR3 reads CASRGGRGRETQYF. CDR3 nucleotide sequence: TGTGCCAGCAGAGGGGGCAGGGGGAGGGAGACCCAGTACTTC.

The gene calls are TRBV7-9 and TRBJ2-7; weak D call: TRBD2 (6 bases). The CDR3 spans 14 residues. The germline V gene has CDR1 SEHNR and CDR2 FQNEAQ (reference sequence). The V and J ends lost 4 bases and 7 bases respectively, with 17 bases between them. CDR3 sequence: CASSSPGLGIEQYF. Written as DNA, the CDR3 is TGTGCCAGCAGCTCGCCGGGACTGGGGATTGAGCAGTACTTC.